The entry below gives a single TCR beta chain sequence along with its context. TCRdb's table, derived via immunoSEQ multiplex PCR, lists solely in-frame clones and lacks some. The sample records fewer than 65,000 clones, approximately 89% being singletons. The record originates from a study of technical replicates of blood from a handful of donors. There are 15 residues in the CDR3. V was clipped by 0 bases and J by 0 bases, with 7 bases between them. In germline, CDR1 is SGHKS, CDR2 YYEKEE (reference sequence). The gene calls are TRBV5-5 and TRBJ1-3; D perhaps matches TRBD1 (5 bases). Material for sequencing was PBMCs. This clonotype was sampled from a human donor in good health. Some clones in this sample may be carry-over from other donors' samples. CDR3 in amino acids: CASSLAGGSGNTIYF. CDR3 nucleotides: TGTGCCAGCAGCTTGGCGGGGGGCTCTGGAAACACCATATATTTT. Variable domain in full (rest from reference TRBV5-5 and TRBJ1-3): DAGVTQSPTHLIKTRGQQVTLRCSPISGHKSVSWYQQVLGQGPQFIFQYYEKEERGRGNFPDRFSARQFPNYSSELNVNALLLGDSALYLCASSLAGGSGNTIYFGEGSWLTVV.